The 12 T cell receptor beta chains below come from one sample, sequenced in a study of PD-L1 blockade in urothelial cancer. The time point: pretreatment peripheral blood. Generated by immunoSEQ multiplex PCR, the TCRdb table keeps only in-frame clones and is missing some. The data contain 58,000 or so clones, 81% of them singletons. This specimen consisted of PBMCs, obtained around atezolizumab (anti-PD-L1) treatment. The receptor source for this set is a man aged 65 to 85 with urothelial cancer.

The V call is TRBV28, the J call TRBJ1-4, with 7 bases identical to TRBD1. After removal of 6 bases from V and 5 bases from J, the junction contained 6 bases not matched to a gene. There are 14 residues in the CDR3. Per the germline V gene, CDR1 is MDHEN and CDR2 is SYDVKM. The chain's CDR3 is CASRTGTENEKLFF. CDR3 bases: TGTGCCAGCAGAACCGGGACAGAGAATGAAAAACTGTTTTTT.

The CDR3 bases are TGCGCCAGCAGCAGGACTAGCGGAGGAACGAACACCGGGGAGCTGTTTTTT. Translation gives CASSRTSGGTNTGELFF. The chain carries TRBV4-1 and TRBJ2-2; 10 bases align to TRBD2. This CDR3 is 17 amino acids long. The ends lost 5 bases at V and 0 bases at J; junction bases unmatched: 6. Germline CDR1 is MGHRA and CDR2 is YSYEKL.

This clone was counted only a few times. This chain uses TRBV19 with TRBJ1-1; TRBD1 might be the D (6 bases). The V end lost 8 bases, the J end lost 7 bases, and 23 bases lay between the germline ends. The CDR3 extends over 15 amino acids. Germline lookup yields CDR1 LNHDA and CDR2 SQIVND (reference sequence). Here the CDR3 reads CASRRTAASVNEAFF. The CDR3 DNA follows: TGTGCCAGTCGCAGGACAGCAGCTTCTGTTAATGAAGCTTTCTTT.

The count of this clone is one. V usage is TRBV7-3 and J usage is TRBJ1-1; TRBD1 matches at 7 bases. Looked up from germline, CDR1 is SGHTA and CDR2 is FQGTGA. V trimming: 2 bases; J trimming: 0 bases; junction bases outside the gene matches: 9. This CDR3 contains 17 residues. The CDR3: CASSLRGQNYLNTEAFF. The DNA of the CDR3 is TGTGCCAGCAGCTTACGGGGACAGAATTATTTGAACACTGAAGCTTTCTTT. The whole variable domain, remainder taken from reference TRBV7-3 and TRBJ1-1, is GAGVSQTPSNKVTEKGKYVELRCDPISGHTALYWYRQSLGQGPEFLIYFQGTGAADDSGLPNDRFFAVRPEGSVSTLKIQRTERGDSAVYLCASSLRGQNYLNTEAFFGQGTRLTVV.

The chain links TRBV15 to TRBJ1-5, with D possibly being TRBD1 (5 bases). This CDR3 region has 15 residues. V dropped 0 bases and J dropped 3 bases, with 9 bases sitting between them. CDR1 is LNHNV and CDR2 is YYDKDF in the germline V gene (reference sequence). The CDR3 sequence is CATSRDLGVNQPQHF. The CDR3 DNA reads TGTGCCACCAGCAGAGATCTAGGGGTCAATCAGCCCCAGCATTTT.

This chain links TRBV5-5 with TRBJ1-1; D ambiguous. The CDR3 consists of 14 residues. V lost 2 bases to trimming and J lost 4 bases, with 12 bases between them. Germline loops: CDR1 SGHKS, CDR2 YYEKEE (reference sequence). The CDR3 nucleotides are TGTGCCAGCAGCTTTCGGTGGGAGTCCACTGAAGCTTTCTTT. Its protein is CASSFRWESTEAFF. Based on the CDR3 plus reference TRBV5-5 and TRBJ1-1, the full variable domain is DAGVTQSPTHLIKTRGQQVTLRCSPISGHKSVSWYQQVLGQGPQFIFQYYEKEERGRGNFPDRFSARQFPNYSSELNVNALLLGDSALYLCASSFRWESTEAFFGQGTRLTVV.

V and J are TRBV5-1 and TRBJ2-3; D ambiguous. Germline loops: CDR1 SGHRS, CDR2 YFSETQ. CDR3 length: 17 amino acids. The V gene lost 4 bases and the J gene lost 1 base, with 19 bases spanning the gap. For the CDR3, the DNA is TGCGCCAGCAGCCCACTTTTTCAGACTTCCCGCACAGATACGCAGTATTTT. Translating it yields CASSPLFQTSRTDTQYF.

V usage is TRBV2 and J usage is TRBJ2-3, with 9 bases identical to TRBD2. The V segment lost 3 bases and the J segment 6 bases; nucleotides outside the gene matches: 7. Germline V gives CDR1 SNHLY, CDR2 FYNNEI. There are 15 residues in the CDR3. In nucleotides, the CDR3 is TGTGCCAGCAGTGATGGGCGGGAGGGGGCCGATACGCAGTATTTT. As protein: CASSDGREGADTQYF. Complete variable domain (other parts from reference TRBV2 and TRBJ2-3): EPEVTQTPSHQVTQMGQEVILRCVPISNHLYFYWYRQILGQKVEFLVSFYNNEISEKSEIFDDQFSVERPDGSNFTLKIRSTKLEDSAMYFCASSDGREGADTQYFGPGTRLTVL.

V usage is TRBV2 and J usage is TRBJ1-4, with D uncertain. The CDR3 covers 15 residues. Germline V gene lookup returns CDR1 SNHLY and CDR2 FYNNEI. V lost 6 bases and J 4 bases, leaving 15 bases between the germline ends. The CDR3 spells CASSSYLGGNEKLFF. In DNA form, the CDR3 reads TGTGCCAGCAGCTCATACCTAGGCGGTAATGAAAAACTGTTTTTT.

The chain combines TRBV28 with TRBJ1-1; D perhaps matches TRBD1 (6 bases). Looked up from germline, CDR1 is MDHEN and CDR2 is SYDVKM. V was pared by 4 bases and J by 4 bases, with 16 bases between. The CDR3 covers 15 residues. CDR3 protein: CASSSELQGSTEAFF. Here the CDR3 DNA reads TGTGCCAGCAGTTCCGAACTACAGGGTAGCACTGAAGCTTTCTTT.

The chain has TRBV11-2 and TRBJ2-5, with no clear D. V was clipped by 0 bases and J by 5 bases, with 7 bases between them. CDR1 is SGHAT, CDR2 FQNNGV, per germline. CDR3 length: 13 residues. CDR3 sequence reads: CASSLEAVETQYF. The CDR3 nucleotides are TGTGCCAGCAGCTTAGAGGCAGTGGAGACCCAGTACTTC.

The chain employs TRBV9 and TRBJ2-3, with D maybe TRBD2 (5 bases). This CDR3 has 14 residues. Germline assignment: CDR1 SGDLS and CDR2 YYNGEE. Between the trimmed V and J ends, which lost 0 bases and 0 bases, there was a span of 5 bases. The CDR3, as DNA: TGTGCCAGCAGCGTAGGCGGGAGCACAGATACGCAGTATTTT. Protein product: CASSVGGSTDTQYF.